This T cell receptor (beta chain) was obtained from a study of beta chain features in type 1 diabetes. Study-level findings and limits: It was among patients, rather than healthy donors, that naive, central memory and Treg TCRB repertoires appeared more similar. In type 1 diabetes patients, VDJ junctions had fewer insertions; deletions at these junctions were more frequent. PCR might preferentially amplify shorter templates, equally in patients and controls. Patients with Type 1 diabetes showed moderately but significantly shorter TCRB CDR3s in all four CD4+ subsets.

Per the germline V gene, CDR1 is SGHAT and CDR2 is FQNNGV. With 1 base clipped from V and 1 base from J, the junction kept 5 bases outside the gene matches. The CDR3 is made up of 17 amino acids. Note on this clone: What it recognizes is unknown.

CD4+ cells of the naive, central memory, regulatory and stem cell-like memory types were sorted via CD45RO/CCR7/CD25/CD127/CD95/CD27. cDNA synthesis used the whole RNA isolate, giving expressed TCRB sequences. TCRdb keeps only in-frame clones here, not all; method: immunoSEQ multiplex PCR. This repertoire shows a few hundred thousand clones, roughly 10% found once; its top ten account for around 0.017%. The specimen was naive CD4+ T cells from blood. The rearrangement uses TRBV11-2 and TRBJ2-3; 10 bases match TRBD2. This clonotype originated in a young man with type 1 diabetes. CDR3 sequence reads: CASSLAKRGGRTDTQYF. CDR3 in DNA: TGTGCCAGCAGCTTAGCAAAGCGGGGGGGCCGCACAGATACGCAGTATTTT.